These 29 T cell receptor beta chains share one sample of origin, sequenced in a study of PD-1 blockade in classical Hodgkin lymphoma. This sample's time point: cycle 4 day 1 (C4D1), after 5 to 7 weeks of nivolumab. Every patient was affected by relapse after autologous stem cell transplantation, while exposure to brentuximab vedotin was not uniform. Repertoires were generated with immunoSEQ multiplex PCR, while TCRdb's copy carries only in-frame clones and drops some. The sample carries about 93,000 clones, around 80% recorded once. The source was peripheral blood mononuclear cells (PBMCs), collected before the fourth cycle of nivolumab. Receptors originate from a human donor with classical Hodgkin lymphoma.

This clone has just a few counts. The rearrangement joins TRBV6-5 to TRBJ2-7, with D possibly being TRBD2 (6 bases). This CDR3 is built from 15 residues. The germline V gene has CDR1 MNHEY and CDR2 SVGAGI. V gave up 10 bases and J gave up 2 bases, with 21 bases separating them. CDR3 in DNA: TGTGCCACCCGGGCCCGCGGGGTTGGTGCCTACGAGCAGTACTTC. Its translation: CATRARGVGAYEQYF.

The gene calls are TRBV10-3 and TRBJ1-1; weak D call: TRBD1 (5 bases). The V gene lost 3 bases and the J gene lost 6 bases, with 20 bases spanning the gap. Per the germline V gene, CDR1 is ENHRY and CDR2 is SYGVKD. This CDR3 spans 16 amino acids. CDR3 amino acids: CAISDPVGGWGPEAFF. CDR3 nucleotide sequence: TGTGCCATCAGTGACCCGGTTGGGGGGTGGGGACCTGAAGCTTTCTTT.

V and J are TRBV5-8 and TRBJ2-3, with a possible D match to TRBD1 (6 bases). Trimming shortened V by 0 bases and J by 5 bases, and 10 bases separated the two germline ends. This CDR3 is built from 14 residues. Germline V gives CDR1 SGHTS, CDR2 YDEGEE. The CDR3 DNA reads TGTGCCAGCAGCTTGGGTGGGGGCGTAGATACGCAGTATTTT. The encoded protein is CASSLGGGVDTQYF. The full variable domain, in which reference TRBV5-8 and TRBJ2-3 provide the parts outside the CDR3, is EAGVTQSPTHLIKTRGQQATLRCSPISGHTSVYWYQQALGLGLQFLLWYDEGEERNRGNFPPRFSGRQFPNYSSELNVNALELEDSALYLCASSLGGGVDTQYFGPGTRLTVL.

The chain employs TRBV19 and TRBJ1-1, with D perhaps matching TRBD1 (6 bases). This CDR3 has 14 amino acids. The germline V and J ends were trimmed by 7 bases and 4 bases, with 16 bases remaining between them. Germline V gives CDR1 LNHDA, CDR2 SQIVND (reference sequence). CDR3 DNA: TGTGCCAGTAATTACGGGACAAACCCCACTGAAGCTTTCTTT. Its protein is CASNYGTNPTEAFF.

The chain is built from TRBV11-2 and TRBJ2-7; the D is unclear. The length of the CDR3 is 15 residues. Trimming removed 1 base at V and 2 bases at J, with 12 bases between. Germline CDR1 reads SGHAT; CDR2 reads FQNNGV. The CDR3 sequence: CASSLGLVHPYEQYF. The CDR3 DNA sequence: TGTGCCAGCAGCTTAGGTTTAGTACATCCCTACGAGCAGTACTTC.

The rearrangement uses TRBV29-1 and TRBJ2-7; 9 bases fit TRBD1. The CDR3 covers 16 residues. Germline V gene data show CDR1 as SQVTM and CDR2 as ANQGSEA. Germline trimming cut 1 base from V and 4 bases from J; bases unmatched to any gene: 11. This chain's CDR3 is CSVEGEPGQGGYEQYF. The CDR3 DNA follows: TGCAGCGTTGAAGGGGAGCCGGGACAGGGTGGGTACGAGCAGTACTTC.

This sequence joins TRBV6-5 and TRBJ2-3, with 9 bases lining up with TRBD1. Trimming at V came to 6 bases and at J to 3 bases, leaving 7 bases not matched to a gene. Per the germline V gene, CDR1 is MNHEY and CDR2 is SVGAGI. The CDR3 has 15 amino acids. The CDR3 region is CASRKGQGLTDTQYF. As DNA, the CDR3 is TGTGCCAGCAGGAAAGGACAGGGGCTAACAGATACGCAGTATTTT.

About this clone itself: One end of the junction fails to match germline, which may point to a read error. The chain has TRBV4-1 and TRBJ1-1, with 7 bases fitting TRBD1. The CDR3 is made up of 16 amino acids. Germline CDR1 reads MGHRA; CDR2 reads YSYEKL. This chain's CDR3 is CASSQGPGQLNTEAFF. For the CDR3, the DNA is TGCGCCAGCAGTCAAGGTCCGGGACAGTTGAACACTGAAGCTTTCTTT.

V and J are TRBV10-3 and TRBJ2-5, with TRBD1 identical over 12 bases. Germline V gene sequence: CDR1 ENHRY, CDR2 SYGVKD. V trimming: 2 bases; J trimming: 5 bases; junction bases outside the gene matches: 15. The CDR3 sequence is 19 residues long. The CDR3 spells CAISELPMAGTGGRETQYF. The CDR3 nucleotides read TGTGCCATCAGTGAGCTTCCTATGGCCGGGACAGGGGGCAGGGAGACCCAGTACTTC.

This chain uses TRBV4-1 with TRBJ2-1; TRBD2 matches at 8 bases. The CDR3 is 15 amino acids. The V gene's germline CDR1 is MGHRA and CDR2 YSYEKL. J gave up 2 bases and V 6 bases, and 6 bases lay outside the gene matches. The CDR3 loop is CASSSGKGTYNEQFF. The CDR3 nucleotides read TGCGCCAGCAGTAGCGGGAAAGGAACCTACAATGAGCAGTTCTTC.

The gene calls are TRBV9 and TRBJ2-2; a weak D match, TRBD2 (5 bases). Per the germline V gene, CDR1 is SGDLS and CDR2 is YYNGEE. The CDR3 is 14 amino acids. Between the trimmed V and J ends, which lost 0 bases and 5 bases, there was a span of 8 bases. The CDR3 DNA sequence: TGTGCCAGCAGCGTAGTCCCGGGGACCGGGGAGCTGTTTTTT. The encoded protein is CASSVVPGTGELFF.

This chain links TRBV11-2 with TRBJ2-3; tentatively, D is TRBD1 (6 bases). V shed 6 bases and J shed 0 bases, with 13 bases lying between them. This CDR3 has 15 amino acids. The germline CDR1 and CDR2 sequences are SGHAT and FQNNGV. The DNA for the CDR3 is TGTGCCAGCAGTTATGACAGGTCTAGCACAGATACGCAGTATTTT. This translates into CASSYDRSSTDTQYF.

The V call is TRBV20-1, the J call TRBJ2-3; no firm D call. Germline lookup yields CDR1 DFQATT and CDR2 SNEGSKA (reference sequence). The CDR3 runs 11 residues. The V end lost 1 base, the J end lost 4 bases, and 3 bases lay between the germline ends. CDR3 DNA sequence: TGCAGTGCTAGAGCGGCAGATACGCAGTATTTT. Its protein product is CSARAADTQYF.

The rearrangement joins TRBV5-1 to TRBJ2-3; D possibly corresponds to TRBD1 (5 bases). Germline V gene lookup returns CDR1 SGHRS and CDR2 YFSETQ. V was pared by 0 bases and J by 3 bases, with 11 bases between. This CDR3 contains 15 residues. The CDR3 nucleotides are TGCGCCAGCAGCTTGGAAGGGGCGAGGACAGATACGCAGTATTTT. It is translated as CASSLEGARTDTQYF.

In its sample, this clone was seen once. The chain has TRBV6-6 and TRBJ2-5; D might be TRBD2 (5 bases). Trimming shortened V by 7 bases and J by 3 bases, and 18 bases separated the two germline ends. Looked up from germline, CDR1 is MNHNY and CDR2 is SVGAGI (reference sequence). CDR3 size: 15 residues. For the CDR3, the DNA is TGTGCCAGCAAGAGATCACTAGGGCTGAAAGAGACCCAGTACTTC. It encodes CASKRSLGLKETQYF.

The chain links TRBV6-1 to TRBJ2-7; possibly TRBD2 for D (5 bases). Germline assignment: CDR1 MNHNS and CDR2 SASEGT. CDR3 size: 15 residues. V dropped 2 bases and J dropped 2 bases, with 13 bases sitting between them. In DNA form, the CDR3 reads TGTGCCAGCAGTGAACGGCGGGCCAGCCCCTACGAGCAGTACTTC. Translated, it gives CASSERRASPYEQYF.

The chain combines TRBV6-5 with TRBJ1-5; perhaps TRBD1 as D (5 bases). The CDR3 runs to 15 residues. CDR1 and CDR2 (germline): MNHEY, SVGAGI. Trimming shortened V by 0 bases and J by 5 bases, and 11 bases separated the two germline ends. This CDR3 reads CASSYSGVGHQPQHF. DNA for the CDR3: TGTGCCAGCAGTTACTCGGGGGTGGGGCATCAGCCCCAGCATTTT.

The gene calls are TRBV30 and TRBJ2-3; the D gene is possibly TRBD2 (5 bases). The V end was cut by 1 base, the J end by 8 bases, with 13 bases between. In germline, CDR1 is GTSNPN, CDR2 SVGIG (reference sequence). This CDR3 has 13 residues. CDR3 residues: CAWSALRAGTQYF. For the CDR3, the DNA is TGTGCCTGGAGTGCCCTACGGGCGGGTACGCAGTATTTT.

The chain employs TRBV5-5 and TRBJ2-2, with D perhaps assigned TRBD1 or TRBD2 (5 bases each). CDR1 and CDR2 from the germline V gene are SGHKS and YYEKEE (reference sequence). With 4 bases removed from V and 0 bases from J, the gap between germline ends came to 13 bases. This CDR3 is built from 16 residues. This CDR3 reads CASSVDQGANTGELFF. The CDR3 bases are TGTGCCAGCAGCGTAGACCAGGGAGCGAACACCGGGGAGCTGTTTTTT.

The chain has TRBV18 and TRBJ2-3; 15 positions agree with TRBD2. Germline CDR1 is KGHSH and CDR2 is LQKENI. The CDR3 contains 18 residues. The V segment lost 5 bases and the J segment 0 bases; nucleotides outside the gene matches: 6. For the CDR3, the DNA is TGTGCCAGCTCATCACGGACTAGCGGGAGGGGTAGCACAGATACGCAGTATTTT. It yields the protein CASSSRTSGRGSTDTQYF.

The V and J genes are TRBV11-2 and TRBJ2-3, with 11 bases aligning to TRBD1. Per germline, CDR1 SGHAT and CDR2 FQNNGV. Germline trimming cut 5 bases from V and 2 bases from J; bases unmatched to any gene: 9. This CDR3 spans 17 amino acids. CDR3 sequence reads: CASSLRRGQGDTDTQYF. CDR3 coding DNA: TGTGCCAGCAGCCTTAGGAGGGGACAGGGGGACACAGATACGCAGTATTTT. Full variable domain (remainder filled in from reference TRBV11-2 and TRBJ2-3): EAGVAQSPRYKIIEKRQSVAFWCNPISGHATLYWYQQILGQGPKLLIQFQNNGVVDDSQLPKDRFSAERLKGVDSTLKIQPAKLEDSAVYLCASSLRRGQGDTDTQYFGPGTRLTVL.

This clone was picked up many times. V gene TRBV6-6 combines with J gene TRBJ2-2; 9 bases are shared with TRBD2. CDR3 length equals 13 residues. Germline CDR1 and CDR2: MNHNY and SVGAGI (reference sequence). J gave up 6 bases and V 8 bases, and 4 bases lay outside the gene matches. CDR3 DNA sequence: TGTGCCAGCTGTCTAGCGGGATCCGGGGAGCTGTTTTTT. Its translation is CASCLAGSGELFF.

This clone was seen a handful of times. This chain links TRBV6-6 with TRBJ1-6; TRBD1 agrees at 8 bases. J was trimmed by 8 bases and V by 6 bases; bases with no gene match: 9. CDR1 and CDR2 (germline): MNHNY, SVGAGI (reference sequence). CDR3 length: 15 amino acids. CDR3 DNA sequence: TGTGCCAGCAGGGACCGACAGGGGCAGGATTCACCCCTCCACTTT. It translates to CASRDRQGQDSPLHF.

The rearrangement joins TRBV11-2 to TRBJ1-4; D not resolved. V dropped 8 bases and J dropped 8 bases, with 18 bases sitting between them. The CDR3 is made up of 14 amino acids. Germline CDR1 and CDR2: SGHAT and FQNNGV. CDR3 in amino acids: CASGSISPGEKLFF. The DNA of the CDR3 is TGTGCCAGCGGCAGCATCTCCCCTGGGGAAAAACTGTTTTTT.

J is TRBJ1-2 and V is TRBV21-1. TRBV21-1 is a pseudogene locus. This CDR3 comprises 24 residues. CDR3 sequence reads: CASSKRSLVSDVRRATRGDYGYTF. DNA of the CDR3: TGTGCCAGCAGCAAACGGTCGCTGGTTTCTGATGTTCGAAGGGCTACACGTGGTGACTATGGCTACACCTTC.

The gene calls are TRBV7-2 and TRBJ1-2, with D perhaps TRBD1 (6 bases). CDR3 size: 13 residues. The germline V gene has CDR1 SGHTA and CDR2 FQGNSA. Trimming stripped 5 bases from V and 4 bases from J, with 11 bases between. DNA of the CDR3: TGTGCCAGCAGCGTAGGACAGATCTATGGCTACACCTTC. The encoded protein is CASSVGQIYGYTF.

For the CDR3, the DNA is TGTGCCAGCAGCTTTCAGATCGGTGAGCGGCCCCAGCATTTT. It translates to CASSFQIGERPQHF. The chain joins TRBV7-2 to TRBJ1-5; D remains ambiguous. The V gene lost 3 bases and the J gene lost 9 bases, with 15 bases spanning the gap. The V gene's germline CDR1 is SGHTA and CDR2 FQGNSA. The CDR3 spans 14 residues.

The CDR3 here is CASSGTPLAGELFF. The CDR3 DNA reads TGTGCCAGCTCAGGGACCCCTTTGGCCGGGGAGCTGTTTTTT. The chain employs TRBV5-4 and TRBJ2-2; D is tentatively TRBD1 or TRBD2 (5 bases each). V lost 7 bases, J lost 6 bases, and 16 bases lay in between. The CDR3 is 14 residues long. Germline CDR1 and CDR2: SGHNT and YYREEE (reference sequence).

The CDR3 loop reads CASSRYRAYEQYF. In nucleotides, the CDR3 is TGCGCCAGCAGCCGTTACAGAGCCTACGAGCAGTACTTC. The V call is TRBV4-1, the J call TRBJ2-7; no reliable D call. Germline V gene sequence: CDR1 MGHRA, CDR2 YSYEKL. The CDR3 is 13 residues long. The V end lost 4 bases, the J end lost 2 bases, and 9 bases lay between the germline ends.